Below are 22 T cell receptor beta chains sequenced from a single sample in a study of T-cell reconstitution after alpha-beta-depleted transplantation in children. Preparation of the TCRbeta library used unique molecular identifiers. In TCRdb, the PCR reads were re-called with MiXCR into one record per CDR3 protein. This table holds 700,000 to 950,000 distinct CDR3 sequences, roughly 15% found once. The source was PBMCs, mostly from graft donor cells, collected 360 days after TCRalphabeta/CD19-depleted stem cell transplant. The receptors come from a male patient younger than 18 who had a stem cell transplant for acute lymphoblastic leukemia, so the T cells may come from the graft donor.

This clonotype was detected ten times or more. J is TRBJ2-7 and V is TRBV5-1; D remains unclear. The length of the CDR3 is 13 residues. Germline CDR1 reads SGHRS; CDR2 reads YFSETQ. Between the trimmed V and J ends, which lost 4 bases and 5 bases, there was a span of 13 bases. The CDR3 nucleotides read TGCGCCAGCAGCCGATCTAGTAGCCACGAGCAGTACTTC. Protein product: CASSRSSSHEQYF.

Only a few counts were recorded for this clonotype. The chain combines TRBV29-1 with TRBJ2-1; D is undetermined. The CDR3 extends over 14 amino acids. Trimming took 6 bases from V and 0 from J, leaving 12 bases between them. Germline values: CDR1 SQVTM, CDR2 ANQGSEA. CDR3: CSVPPGSSYNEQFF. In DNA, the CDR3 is TGCAGCGTCCCGCCCGGCAGCTCCTACAATGAGCAGTTCTTC.

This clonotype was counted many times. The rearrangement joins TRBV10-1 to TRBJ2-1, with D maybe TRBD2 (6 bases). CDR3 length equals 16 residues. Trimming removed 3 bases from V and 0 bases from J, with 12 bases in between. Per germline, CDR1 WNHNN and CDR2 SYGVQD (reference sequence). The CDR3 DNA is TGCGCCAGCAGTGATACCGGGAGCCCCTCCTACAATGAGCAGTTCTTC. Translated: CASSDTGSPSYNEQFF.

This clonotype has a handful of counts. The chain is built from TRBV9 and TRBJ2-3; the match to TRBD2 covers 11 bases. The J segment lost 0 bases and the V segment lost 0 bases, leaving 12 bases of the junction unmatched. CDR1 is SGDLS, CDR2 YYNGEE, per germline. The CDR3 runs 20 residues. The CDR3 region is CASSVALGTGLAASTDTQYF. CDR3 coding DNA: TGTGCCAGCAGCGTAGCCCTAGGAACGGGACTAGCGGCGAGCACAGATACGCAGTATTTT.

CDR3 sequence reads: CASTAGQGRDEQYV. Written as DNA, the CDR3 is TGTGCCAGCACGGCGGGACAGGGAAGAGACGAGCAGTACGTC. The chain combines TRBV19 with TRBJ2-7; 9 bases line up with TRBD1. V was clipped by 9 bases and J by 5 bases; unmatched bases: 11. Germline lookup yields CDR1 LNHDA and CDR2 SQIVND (reference sequence). The CDR3 is 14 residues long.

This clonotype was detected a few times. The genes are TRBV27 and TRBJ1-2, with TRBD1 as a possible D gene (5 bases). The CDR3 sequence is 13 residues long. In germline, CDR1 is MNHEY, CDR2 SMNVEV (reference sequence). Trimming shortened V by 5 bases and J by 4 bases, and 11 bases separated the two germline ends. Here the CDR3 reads CASSPGRIYGYTF. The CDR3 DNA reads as TGTGCCAGCAGTCCGGGACGGATCTATGGCTACACCTTC.

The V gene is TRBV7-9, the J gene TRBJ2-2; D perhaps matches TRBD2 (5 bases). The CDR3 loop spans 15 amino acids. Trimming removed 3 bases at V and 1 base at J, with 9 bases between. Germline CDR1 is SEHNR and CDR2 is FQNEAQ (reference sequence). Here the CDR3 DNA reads TGTGCCAGCAGCTTTACTAGTGTGAACACCGGGGAGCTGTTTTTT. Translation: CASSFTSVNTGELFF.

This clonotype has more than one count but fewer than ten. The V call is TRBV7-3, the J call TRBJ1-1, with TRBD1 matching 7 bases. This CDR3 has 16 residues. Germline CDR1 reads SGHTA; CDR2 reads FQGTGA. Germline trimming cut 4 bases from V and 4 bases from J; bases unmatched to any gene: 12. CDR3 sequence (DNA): TGTGCCAGCAGCTATTCAGGGGGGGGGCGTGGCACTGAAGCTTTCTTT. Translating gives CASSYSGGGRGTEAFF. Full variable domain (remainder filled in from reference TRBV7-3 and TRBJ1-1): GAGVSQTPSNKVTEKGKYVELRCDPISGHTALYWYRQSLGQGPEFLIYFQGTGAADDSGLPNDRFFAVRPEGSVSTLKIQRTERGDSAVYLCASSYSGGGRGTEAFFGQGTRLTVV.

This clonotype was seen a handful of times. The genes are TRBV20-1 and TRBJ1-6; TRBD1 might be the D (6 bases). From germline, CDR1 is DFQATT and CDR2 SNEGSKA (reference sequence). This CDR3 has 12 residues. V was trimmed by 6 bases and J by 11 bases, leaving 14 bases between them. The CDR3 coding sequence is TGCAGTGCCATTCACAGGGCCCCACCCCTCCACTTT. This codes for CSAIHRAPPLHF.

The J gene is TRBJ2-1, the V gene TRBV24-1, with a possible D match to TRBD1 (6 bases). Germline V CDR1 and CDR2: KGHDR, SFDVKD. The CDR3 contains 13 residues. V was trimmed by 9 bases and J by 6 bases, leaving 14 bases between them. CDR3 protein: CATALPGANEQFF. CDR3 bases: TGTGCCACCGCTTTGCCAGGGGCCAATGAGCAGTTCTTC.

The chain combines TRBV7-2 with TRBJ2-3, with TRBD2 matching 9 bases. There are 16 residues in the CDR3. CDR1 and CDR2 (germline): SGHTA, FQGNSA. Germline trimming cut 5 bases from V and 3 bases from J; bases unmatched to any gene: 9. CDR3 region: CASSDRLAVLTDTQYF. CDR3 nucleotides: TGTGCCAGCAGCGACCGACTAGCGGTCCTAACAGATACGCAGTATTTT.

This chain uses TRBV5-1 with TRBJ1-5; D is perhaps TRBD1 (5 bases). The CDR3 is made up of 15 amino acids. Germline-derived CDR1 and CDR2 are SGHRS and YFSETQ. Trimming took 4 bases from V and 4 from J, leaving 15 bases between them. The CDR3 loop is CASSRTGAANQPQHF. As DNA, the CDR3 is TGCGCCAGCAGCCGAACAGGAGCAGCAAATCAGCCCCAGCATTTT.

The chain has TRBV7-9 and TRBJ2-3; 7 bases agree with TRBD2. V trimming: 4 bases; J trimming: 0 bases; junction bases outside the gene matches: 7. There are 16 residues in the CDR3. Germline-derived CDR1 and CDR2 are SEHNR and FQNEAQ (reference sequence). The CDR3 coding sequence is TGTGCCAGCAGCTCCGCCCTAGCGGCTAGCACAGATACGCAGTATTTT. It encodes CASSSALAASTDTQYF.

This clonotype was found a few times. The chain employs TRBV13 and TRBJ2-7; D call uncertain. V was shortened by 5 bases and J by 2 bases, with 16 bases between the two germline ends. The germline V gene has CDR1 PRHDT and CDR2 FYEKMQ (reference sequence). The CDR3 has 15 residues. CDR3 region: CASSQAPHTPYEQYF. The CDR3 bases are TGTGCCAGCAGCCAAGCACCCCATACACCCTACGAGCAGTACTTC.

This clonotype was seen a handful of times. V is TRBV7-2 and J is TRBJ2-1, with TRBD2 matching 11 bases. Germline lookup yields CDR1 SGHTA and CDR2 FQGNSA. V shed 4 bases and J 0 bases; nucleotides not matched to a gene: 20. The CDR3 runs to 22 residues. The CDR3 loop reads CASSYPRLTGTSGRSSYNEQFF. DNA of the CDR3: TGTGCCAGCAGCTACCCAAGATTGACCGGGACTAGCGGCCGTAGCTCCTACAATGAGCAGTTCTTC.

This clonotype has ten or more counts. The CDR3 loop is CASSAPVGTDTQYF. Written as DNA, the CDR3 is TGTGCCAGCAGCGCCCCGGTGGGCACAGATACGCAGTATTTT. The chain is built from TRBV9 and TRBJ2-3; D ambiguous. The V end lost 3 bases, the J end lost 1 base, and 9 bases lay between the germline ends. The CDR3 is made up of 14 amino acids. Germline loops: CDR1 SGDLS, CDR2 YYNGEE.

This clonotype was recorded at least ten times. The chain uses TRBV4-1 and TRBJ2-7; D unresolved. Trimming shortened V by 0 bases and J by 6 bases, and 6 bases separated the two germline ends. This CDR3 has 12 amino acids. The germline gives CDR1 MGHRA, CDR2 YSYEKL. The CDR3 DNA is TGCGCCAGCAGCCAAGATGAACCCGAGCAGTACTTC. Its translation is CASSQDEPEQYF.

CDR3 DNA: TGTGCCTGGAGGAGGAGATCAGGGTTGAGGACTGAAGCTTTCTTT. Translation gives CAWRRRSGLRTEAFF. The chain has TRBV30 and TRBJ1-1; D may be TRBD1 (5 bases). The CDR3 is made up of 15 amino acids. The V end was cut by 3 bases, the J end by 5 bases, with 19 bases between. CDR1 is GTSNPN and CDR2 is SVGIG in the germline V gene (reference sequence).

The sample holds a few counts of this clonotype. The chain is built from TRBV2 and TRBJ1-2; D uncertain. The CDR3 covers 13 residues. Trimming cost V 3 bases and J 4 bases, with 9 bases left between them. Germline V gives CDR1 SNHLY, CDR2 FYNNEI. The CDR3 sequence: CASSELVVYGYTF. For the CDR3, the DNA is TGTGCCAGCAGTGAGTTGGTCGTCTATGGCTACACCTTC.

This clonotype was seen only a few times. Here the CDR3 reads CASGDSPFSGNTIYF. The CDR3 DNA sequence: TGCGCCAGCGGGGACAGTCCCTTCTCTGGAAACACCATATATTTT. The chain has TRBV5-1 and TRBJ1-3; 7 nucleotides align to TRBD1. The CDR3 spans 15 residues. The trim removed 7 bases at V and 0 bases at J, leaving 7 bases unmatched. CDR1 is SGHRS and CDR2 is YFSETQ in the germline V gene.

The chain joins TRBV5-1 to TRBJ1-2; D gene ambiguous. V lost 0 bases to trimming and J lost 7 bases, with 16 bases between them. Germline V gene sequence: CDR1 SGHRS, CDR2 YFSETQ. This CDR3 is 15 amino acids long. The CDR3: CASSLGLRTPGGYTF. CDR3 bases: TGCGCCAGCAGCTTGGGACTGCGCACTCCGGGTGGCTACACCTTC.

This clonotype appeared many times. This CDR3 is CASSLRGAVRGTLYEQYF. The CDR3 region has the DNA TGTGCCAGCAGCCTAAGGGGTGCGGTGAGGGGAACCCTCTACGAGCAGTACTTC. The chain is built from TRBV3-1 and TRBJ2-7; the D call may be TRBD1 or TRBD2 (5 bases each). Trimming left V 4 bases short and J 3 bases short, with 25 bases between. The germline gives CDR1 LGHDT, CDR2 YNNKEL (reference sequence). This CDR3 comprises 18 residues.